In its sample, the clone carrying this T cell receptor beta chain is medium-sized. Its antigen remains unidentified. TCRdb keeps only in-frame clones here, not all; method: immunoSEQ multiplex PCR. The table lists 55,000 to 70,000 clones, approximately 80% of them singletons. This entry is derived from a study of OX40 agonist ivuxolimab in advanced cancers. About the research overall: A mean age of about 59 years, range about 23 to 80, was recorded, and approximately 80% were male. The study reported partial responses in three patients: one hepatocellular carcinoma, two cutaneous melanoma.

Findings of the study overall: At 0.1 to 3.0 mg/kg and by week 6, clonal expansion occurred in CD4+ and CD8+ blood T cells.

This CDR3 is built from 13 residues. The V end was cut by 3 bases, the J end by 1 base, with 4 bases between. The V gene's germline CDR1 is MDHEN and CDR2 SYDVKM. The sampling schedule covered blood at baseline, cycle 4 day 1, and cycle 7 day 1. Sequences were derived from CD4+ or CD8+ T cells sorted from blood, sampled in a trial of the OX40 agonist ivuxolimab. The TCR originated in an adult with an advanced solid tumor such as melanoma, head and neck, liver or kidney cancer. The genes are TRBV28 and TRBJ1-5; D is unclear. In nucleotides, the CDR3 is TGTGCCAGCAGTTTGGAAAGCAATCAGCCCCAGCATTTT. This encodes CASSLESNQPQHF. The full variable domain, with the rest looked up from reference TRBV28 and TRBJ1-5, is DVKVTQSSRYLVKRTGEKVFLECVQDMDHENMFWYRQDPGLGLRLIYFSYDVKMKEKGDIPEGYSVSREKKERFSLILESASTNQTSMYLCASSLESNQPQHFGDGTRLSIL.